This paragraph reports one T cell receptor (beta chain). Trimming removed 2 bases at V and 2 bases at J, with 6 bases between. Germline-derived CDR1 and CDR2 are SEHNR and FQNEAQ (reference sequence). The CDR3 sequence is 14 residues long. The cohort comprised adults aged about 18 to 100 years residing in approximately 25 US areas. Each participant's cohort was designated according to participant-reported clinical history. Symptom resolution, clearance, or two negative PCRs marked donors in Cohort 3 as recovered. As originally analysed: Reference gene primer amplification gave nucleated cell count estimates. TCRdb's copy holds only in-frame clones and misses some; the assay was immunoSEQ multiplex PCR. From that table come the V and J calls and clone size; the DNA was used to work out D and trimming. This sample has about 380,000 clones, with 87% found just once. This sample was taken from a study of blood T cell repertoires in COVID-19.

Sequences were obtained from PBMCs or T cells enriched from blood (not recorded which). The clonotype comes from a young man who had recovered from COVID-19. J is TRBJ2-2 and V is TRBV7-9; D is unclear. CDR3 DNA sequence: TGTGCCAGCAGCTTACCCAGTAACACCGGGGAGCTGTTTTTT. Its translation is CASSLPSNTGELFF. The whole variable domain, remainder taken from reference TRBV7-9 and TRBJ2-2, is DTGVSQNPRHKITKRGQNVTFRCDPISEHNRLYWYRQTLGQGPEFLTYFQNEAQLEKSRLLSDRFSAERPKGSFSTLEIQRTEQGDSAMYLCASSLPSNTGELFFGEGSRLTVL.